This T cell receptor beta chain is drawn from a study of T cell responses to AZD1222 COVID-19 vaccine. Overall study results and limits: With two AZD1222 doses given, Spike-specific TCR breadth and depth both rose. Spike was spanned by vaccine-associated CD4 TCRs, which were dominant at 160-218 and 743-854.

Concerning this clone: What it binds is not known.

V dropped 5 bases and J dropped 0 bases, with 7 bases sitting between them. This CDR3 has 13 amino acids. Libraries were prepared by immunoSEQ multiplex PCR; TCRdb keeps only in-frame clonotypes and omits some of them. This table has about 99,000 clones, about 87% appearing once. The source is an adult in good health. The material sequenced was peripheral blood, taken on day 0 of AZD1222 vaccination. The genes are TRBV12-3 or TRBV12-4 and TRBJ1-1; D might be TRBD1 (6 bases). Here the CDR3 reads CASSGQLNTEAFF. In DNA, the CDR3 is TGTGCCAGCAGTGGACAGTTGAACACTGAAGCTTTCTTT.